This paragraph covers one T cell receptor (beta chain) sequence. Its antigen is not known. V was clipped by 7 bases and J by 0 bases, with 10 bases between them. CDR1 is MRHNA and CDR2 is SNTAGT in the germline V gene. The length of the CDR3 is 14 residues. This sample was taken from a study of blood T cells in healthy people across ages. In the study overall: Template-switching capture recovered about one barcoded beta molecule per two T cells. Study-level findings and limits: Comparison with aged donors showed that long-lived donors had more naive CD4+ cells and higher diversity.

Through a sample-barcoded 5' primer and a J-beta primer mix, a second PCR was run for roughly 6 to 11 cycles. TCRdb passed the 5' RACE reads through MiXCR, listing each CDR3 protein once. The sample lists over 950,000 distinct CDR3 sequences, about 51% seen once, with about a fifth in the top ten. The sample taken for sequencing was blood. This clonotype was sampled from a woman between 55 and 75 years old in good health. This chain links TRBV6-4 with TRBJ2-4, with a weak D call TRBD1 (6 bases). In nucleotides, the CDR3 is TGTGCCAGCAAGGGGGACGGAGCCAAAAACATTCAGTACTTC. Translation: CASKGDGAKNIQYF.